The next 8 T cell receptor beta chains were all read from a single sample in a study of OX40 agonist ivuxolimab in advanced cancers. The receptor library was made with the immunoSEQ multiplex PCR assay. TCRdb stores this immuneACCESS table with in-frame sequences only. Part of the clones is absent; in the studies checked, under half of the shortfall reflects unresolved V genes, and no reason is known for the rest. This sample holds 80,000 or so clones; roughly four fifths were observed only once. Jointly, the top ten make up 20% to 25% of the sample. The specimen was CD4+ or CD8+ T cells sorted from blood, collected in a trial of the OX40 agonist ivuxolimab. The receptors here all came from an adult with an advanced solid tumor such as melanoma, head and neck, liver or kidney cancer.

The rearrangement links TRBV5-6 to TRBJ2-3; D is unclear. Germline lookup yields CDR1 SGHDT and CDR2 YYEEEE. This CDR3 comprises 11 residues. Deletions cut 5 bases from V and 5 bases from J, with 6 bases between. The CDR3 protein is CASSYGDTQYF. The CDR3 bases are TGTGCCAGCAGTTACGGAGATACGCAGTATTTT.

The genes are TRBV2 and TRBJ2-7; D is possibly TRBD1 (6 bases). From germline, CDR1 is SNHLY and CDR2 FYNNEI. Trimming removed 10 bases at V and 4 bases at J, with 11 bases between. There are 11 residues in the CDR3. The CDR3 sequence: CAINRDYEQYF. CDR3 DNA sequence: TGTGCCATCAACAGGGATTACGAGCAGTACTTC.

The chain uses TRBV5-6 and TRBJ2-5, with 8 bases aligning to TRBD1. The tail of the sequence fits TRBJ2-7 better, so the J call may be wrong. In germline, CDR1 is SGHDT, CDR2 YYEEEE. The CDR3 length is 14 residues. The CDR3 DNA follows: TGTGCCAGCAGTTCACCGGGACAGGCCTACGAGCAGTACTTC. It encodes CASSSPGQAYEQYF.

The CDR3 is CASSLVGGGREKLFF. The CDR3 nucleotides read TGTGCCAGCAGCTTGGTAGGAGGGGGCAGGGAAAAACTGTTTTTT. The genes are TRBV5-5 and TRBJ1-4, with TRBD1 matching over 7 bases. V was pared by 0 bases and J by 8 bases, with 7 bases of the junction left unmatched. CDR1 SGHKS and CDR2 YYEKEE come from the germline V gene (reference sequence). The length of the CDR3 is 15 residues.

This clone was picked up a small number of times. The chain recombines TRBV11-3 with TRBJ1-1; TRBD1 is a possible D gene (5 bases). V lost 0 bases to trimming and J lost 1 base, with 6 bases between them. This CDR3 is 14 amino acids long. Germline CDR1 is SGHNT and CDR2 is YENEEA. The CDR3 here is CASSLERGNTEAFF. The CDR3 DNA sequence: TGTGCCAGCAGCTTAGAAAGGGGGAACACTGAAGCTTTCTTT.

The J gene is TRBJ2-7, the V gene TRBV18; 8 bases fit TRBD2. V was pared by 5 bases and J by 7 bases, with 1 base of the junction left unmatched. The CDR3 consists of 11 residues. CDR1 is KGHSH and CDR2 is LQKENI in the germline V gene. CDR3 sequence: CASSSGGEQYF. The CDR3 nucleotides read TGTGCCAGCTCATCGGGGGGGGAGCAGTACTTC.

The gene calls are TRBV29-1 and TRBJ2-5, with TRBD2 identical over 10 bases. J was trimmed by 0 bases and V by 6 bases; bases with no gene match: 4. CDR3 length equals 14 residues. Germline V gene lookup returns CDR1 SQVTM and CDR2 ANQGSEA. DNA of the CDR3: TGCAGCGTCGTGACTAGCGGGTACCAAGAGACCCAGTACTTC. The encoded protein is CSVVTSGYQETQYF.

J is TRBJ2-7 and V is TRBV2; TRBD1 matches at 7 bases. Germline V gives CDR1 SNHLY, CDR2 FYNNEI. The CDR3 is 16 amino acids. V was pared by 8 bases and J by 2 bases, with 15 bases of the junction left unmatched. The CDR3 spells CASLERPGGITYEQYF. CDR3 DNA: TGTGCCAGCTTGGAGAGACCAGGGGGTATAACCTACGAGCAGTACTTC.